This TCR beta chain was sequenced for a study of blood T cell repertoires in COVID-19 (dated by TCRdb to the early 2020s). Regarding the complete study: The collaborator samples originated in the United States, Italy and Spain and spanned the acute and convalescent phases of COVID-19. Nearly every sample came with metadata listing a de-identified subject ID, COVID-19 status, age in years and sex. Deeply sampled blood TCRbeta repertoires from subjects exposed to, actively infected with, or recovered from COVID-19 were included in the dataset. The material from the prospective study consisted of cDNA or gDNA derived from T cells, B-cell-depleted T cells, or PBMCs. A freely available public database, intended as a resource for researchers studying the immune response to SARS-CoV-2, is where the repertoires were released. HLA class I and class II types, where available, came from metadata supplied by the sample provider rather than from assay-based typing. Samples were obtained from the ongoing ImmuneRACE study (first 160 participants) and from over 1,000 subjects provided by 6 global collaborators. The study at large found these results: How much clinical and demographic metadata was included differed by source and by participant, and the metadata was provided uncurated.

This clone was observed a handful of times. Its binding antigen is unknown. Base qualities are not recorded, but no much larger clone differs from it by a single base. In the germline V gene (reference sequence), CDR1 corresponds to MNHEY and CDR2 to SMNVEV. The germline ends are 12 bases apart after V is trimmed by 2 bases and J by 4 bases. The CDR3 covers 15 residues, taking in both the cysteine and the phenylalanine. Of all the DNA, just the CDR3 is kept, 45 bases in frame from base 1. TCRbeta CDR3 regions were amplified from genomic DNA using the immunoSEQ Assay, a bias-controlled multiplex PCR. In the original analysis: The number of nucleated cells in each sample was estimated from the amplification of reference gene primers within the assay. To quantify the absolute abundance of each unique TCRbeta CDR3 rearrangement, sequence reads were collapsed and filtered. Productive Simpson clonality was computed per sample as the square root of Simpson's diversity index over productive rearrangements. This is the immuneACCESS table as TCRdb keeps it, with only in-frame sequences that have V and J called. A part of the clones is gone; compared with another copy, unresolved V genes explain less than half, and the rest is unexplained. Clone size and V and J calls were adopted from that table, with D and trimming inferred from the DNA. This sample has roughly 87,000 clones in its table, and more than 70% of those were observed once. The top ten constitute 25% of the sample.

Whole blood was collected in K2EDTA tubes by collaborating institutions according to the institutions' own protocols. For TCRbeta analysis, collaborator samples were shipped as frozen whole blood, as isolated PBMCs, or as DNA extracted from either sample type. Sequencing used peripheral blood. This receptor was taken from a human donor in a cohort sampled during active COVID-19. The sequence joins TRBV27 to TRBJ2-1; the D segment could be TRBD1, given 7 matching bases. This receptor has the CDR3 CASSLRQGGYNEQFF. The DNA sequence follows: TGTGCCAGCAGTTTACGCCAGGGGGGATACAATGAGCAGTTCTTC.